The next 15 T cell receptor beta chains were all read from a single sample in a study of T-cell memory formation after mild COVID-19. TCRdb analysed the 5' RACE reads with MiXCR anew, one entry per CDR3 protein. The sample has roughly 340,000 distinct CDR3 sequences, about 15% seen once; the top ten hold around 20%. The sample consisted of PBMCs or a T cell subset sorted from them (not recorded which). These TCRs come from a man aged 18-30 years who had mild COVID-19 (a few samples of this study predate the infection). Cell type and time point are not known.

Only a few counts were recorded for this clonotype. The J gene is TRBJ2-3, the V gene TRBV7-3; the D gene is possibly TRBD2 (6 bases). Trimming left V 2 bases short and J 0 bases short, with 9 bases between. This CDR3 comprises 15 residues. CDR1 and CDR2 from the germline V gene are SGHTA and FQGTGA. CDR3 nucleotide sequence: TGTGCCAGCAGCTTAGGACTATCTAGCACAGATACGCAGTATTTT. Translation: CASSLGLSSTDTQYF. The full variable domain, in which reference TRBV7-3 and TRBJ2-3 provide the parts outside the CDR3, is GAGVSQTPSNKVTEKGKYVELRCDPISGHTALYWYRQSLGQGPEFLIYFQGTGAADDSGLPNDRFFAVRPEGSVSTLKIQRTERGDSAVYLCASSLGLSSTDTQYFGPGTRLTVL.

This clonotype appeared many times. The gene calls are TRBV7-9 and TRBJ2-2, with 8 bases aligning to TRBD1. This CDR3 is built from 17 residues. Germline loops: CDR1 SEHNR, CDR2 FQNEAQ (reference sequence). V was pared by 5 bases and J by 4 bases, with 12 bases of the junction left unmatched. The CDR3 here is CASSPATSGGATGELFF. The CDR3 region has the DNA TGTGCCAGCAGCCCGGCGACCTCAGGGGGCGCCACCGGGGAGCTGTTTTTT.

The gene calls are TRBV20-1 and TRBJ2-3; 9 bases match TRBD2. Germline V gene data show CDR1 as DFQATT and CDR2 as SNEGSKA (reference sequence). The CDR3 totals 13 residues. V shed 3 bases and J 7 bases; nucleotides not matched to a gene: 5. The CDR3 DNA reads TGCAGTGCTAGTAGGCTAGCGGGGAATACGCAGTATTTT. It is translated as CSASRLAGNTQYF.

In this sample, this clonotype turned up a few times. The rearrangement uses TRBV12-3 or TRBV12-4 and TRBJ2-1; 10 positions agree with TRBD2. The CDR3 has 16 residues. V was pared by 5 bases and J by 7 bases, with 11 bases of the junction left unmatched. CDR3 region: CASSLQSGGAGNEQFF. The CDR3 nucleotides are TGTGCCAGCAGTCTCCAGAGCGGGGGGGCCGGTAATGAGCAGTTCTTC.

This clonotype is deemed medium-sized. J is TRBJ1-6 and V is TRBV5-1; D not resolved. Deletions cut 0 bases from V and 7 bases from J, with 11 bases between. CDR1 and CDR2 from the germline V gene are SGHRS and YFSETQ. The CDR3 has 15 residues. CDR3 sequence reads: CASSLGASYNSPLHF. Written as DNA, the CDR3 is TGCGCCAGCAGCTTGGGGGCGTCTTACAATTCACCCCTCCACTTT.

The sample holds a few counts of this clonotype. The chain couples TRBV4-2 to TRBJ2-2, with D possibly being TRBD1 (5 bases). Deletions cut 0 bases from V and 6 bases from J, with 14 bases between. The germline gives CDR1 LGHNA, CDR2 YNFKEQ. The CDR3 spans 16 residues. CDR3 coding DNA: TGTGCCAGCAGCCAAGATGAGCAGGGTCGAGCCGGGGAGCTGTTTTTT. Its protein product is CASSQDEQGRAGELFF.

CDR3 region: CASSAADSLKAFF. CDR3 bases: TGTGCCAGCAGCGCGGCCGATTCGTTGAAAGCTTTCTTT. The V call is TRBV27, the J call TRBJ1-1; D is uncertain. The CDR3 contains 13 residues. Germline-derived CDR1 and CDR2 are MNHEY and SMNVEV (reference sequence). V dropped 6 bases and J dropped 9 bases, with 17 bases sitting between them.

This clonotype was picked up one time. The V call is TRBV5-1, the J call TRBJ2-1; 7 positions match TRBD2. V shed 3 bases and J 10 bases; nucleotides not matched to a gene: 10. The germline CDR1 and CDR2 sequences are SGHRS and YFSETQ. The CDR3 is 14 residues long. The CDR3 sequence: CASSSGGLPGEQFF. The CDR3 bases are TGCGCCAGCAGCTCGGGGGGTCTACCCGGGGAGCAGTTCTTC. Supplemented by reference TRBV5-1 and TRBJ2-1, the full variable domain reads KAGVTQTPRYLIKTRGQQVTLSCSPISGHRSVSWYQQTPGQGLQFLFEYFSETQRNKGNFPGRFSGRQFSNSRSEMNVSTLELGDSALYLCASSSGGLPGEQFFGPGTRLTVL.

This chain links TRBV9 with TRBJ2-2, with 8 bases identical to TRBD2. V shed 5 bases, J shed 1 base, and the junction held 13 bases outside the gene matches. CDR1 and CDR2 from the germline V gene are SGDLS and YYNGEE. This CDR3 has 18 amino acids. The CDR3 sequence: CASRPGAGGGMNTGELFF. In DNA form, the CDR3 reads TGTGCCAGCAGGCCGGGTGCCGGCGGGGGGATGAACACCGGGGAGCTGTTTTTT.

This clonotype was picked up many times. This rearrangement joins TRBV6-5 to TRBJ2-4; no definite D call. From germline, CDR1 is MNHEY and CDR2 SVGAGI. The CDR3 spans 13 residues. Trimming took 6 bases from V and 8 from J, leaving 14 bases between them. The chain's CDR3 is CASSYGPWDIQYF. DNA for the CDR3: TGTGCCAGCAGCTATGGACCCTGGGACATTCAGTACTTC.

This clonotype occurred a few times. The rearrangement links TRBV27 to TRBJ2-7; D remains unclear. This CDR3 contains 12 residues. V was clipped by 3 bases and J by 6 bases, with 9 bases between them. CDR1 is MNHEY, CDR2 SMNVEV, per germline (reference sequence). CDR3 DNA sequence: TGTGCCAGCAGTTTGGGTAGAACCGAGCAGTACTTC. Its protein is CASSLGRTEQYF.

This chain uses TRBV7-6 with TRBJ2-1; no clear D. Trimming removed 0 bases from V and 9 bases from J, with 12 bases in between. Germline V gives CDR1 SGHVS, CDR2 FNYEAQ. The CDR3 length is 14 residues. The CDR3 loop is CASSLAVRRTEQFF. In DNA form, the CDR3 reads TGTGCCAGCAGCTTAGCCGTCCGCCGGACTGAGCAGTTCTTC.

The J gene is TRBJ1-6, the V gene TRBV29-1; D is unclear. This CDR3 is 13 amino acids long. Trimming pared 7 bases from V and 4 bases from J, leaving 11 bases between. Germline V gene data show CDR1 as SQVTM and CDR2 as ANQGSEA. The CDR3 DNA reads TGCAGCGGCCGTGAATCTTATAATTCACCCCTCCACTTT. Translation: CSGRESYNSPLHF.

This clonotype has a handful of counts. The chain employs TRBV29-1 and TRBJ2-1; possibly TRBD2 for D (5 bases). Trimming took 5 bases from V and 4 from J, leaving 18 bases between them. Germline assignment: CDR1 SQVTM and CDR2 ANQGSEA. The length of the CDR3 is 15 residues. DNA of the CDR3: TGCAGCGTTCGAGGACTCCGAATCCTATACAATGAGCAGTTCTTC. It codes for CSVRGLRILYNEQFF.

The table lists this clonotype with many counts. The chain uses TRBV5-1 and TRBJ2-3, with D hard to call. Trimming shortened V by 1 base and J by 2 bases, and 2 bases separated the two germline ends. Germline V gene lookup returns CDR1 SGHRS and CDR2 YFSETQ. This CDR3 spans 12 amino acids. The CDR3 spells CASSLTTDTQYF. In DNA form, the CDR3 reads TGCGCCAGCAGCTTGACCACAGATACGCAGTATTTT.